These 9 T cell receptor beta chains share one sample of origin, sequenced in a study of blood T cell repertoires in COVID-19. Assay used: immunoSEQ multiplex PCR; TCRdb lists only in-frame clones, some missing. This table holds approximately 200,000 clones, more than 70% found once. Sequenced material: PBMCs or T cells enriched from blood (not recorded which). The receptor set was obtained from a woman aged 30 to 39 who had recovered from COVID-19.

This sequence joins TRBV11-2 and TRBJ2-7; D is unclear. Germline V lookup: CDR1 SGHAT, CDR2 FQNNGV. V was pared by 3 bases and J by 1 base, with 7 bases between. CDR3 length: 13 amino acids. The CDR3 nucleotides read TGTGCCAGCAGCTTCCAGGAATCCTACGAGCAGTACTTC. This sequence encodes CASSFQESYEQYF.

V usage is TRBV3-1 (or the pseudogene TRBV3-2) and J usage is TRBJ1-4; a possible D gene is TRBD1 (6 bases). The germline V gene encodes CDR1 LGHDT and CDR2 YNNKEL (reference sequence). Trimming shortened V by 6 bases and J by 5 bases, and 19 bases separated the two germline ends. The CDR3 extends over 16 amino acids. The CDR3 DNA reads TGTGCCAGCAGTCCGAACAGGGCCGAAACGAATGAAAAACTGTTTTTT. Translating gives CASSPNRAETNEKLFF.

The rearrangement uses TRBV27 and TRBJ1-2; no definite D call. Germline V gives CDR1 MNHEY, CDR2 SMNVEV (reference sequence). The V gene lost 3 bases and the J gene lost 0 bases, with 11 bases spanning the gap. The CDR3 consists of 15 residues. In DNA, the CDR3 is TGTGCCAGCAGTTTTGTCGGGATCGCTAACTATGGCTACACCTTC. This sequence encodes CASSFVGIANYGYTF.

Here the CDR3 reads CASRWGLDVYEQYF. The DNA of the CDR3 is TGCGCCAGCAGGTGGGGACTAGACGTCTACGAGCAGTACTTC. The V call is TRBV5-1, the J call TRBJ2-7; 8 bases line up with TRBD2. V was clipped by 5 bases and J by 3 bases; unmatched bases: 7. The germline V gene encodes CDR1 SGHRS and CDR2 YFSETQ. There are 14 residues in the CDR3. Supplemented by reference TRBV5-1 and TRBJ2-7, the full variable domain reads KAGVTQTPRYLIKTRGQQVTLSCSPISGHRSVSWYQQTPGQGLQFLFEYFSETQRNKGNFPGRFSGRQFSNSRSEMNVSTLELGDSALYLCASRWGLDVYEQYFGPGTRLTVT.

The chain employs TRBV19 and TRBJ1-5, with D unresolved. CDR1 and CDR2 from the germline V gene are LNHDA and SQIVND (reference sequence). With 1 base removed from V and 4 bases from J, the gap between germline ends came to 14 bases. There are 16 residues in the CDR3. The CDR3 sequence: CASSIVPSSGNQPQHF. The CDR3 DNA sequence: TGTGCCAGTAGTATAGTTCCTTCGTCAGGAAATCAGCCCCAGCATTTT.

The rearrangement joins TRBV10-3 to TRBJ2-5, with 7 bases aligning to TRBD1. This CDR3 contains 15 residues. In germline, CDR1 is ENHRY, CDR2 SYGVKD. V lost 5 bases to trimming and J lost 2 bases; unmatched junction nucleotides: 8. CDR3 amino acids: CAISPDDREQETQYF. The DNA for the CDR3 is TGTGCCATCAGTCCAGATGACAGGGAACAAGAGACCCAGTACTTC.

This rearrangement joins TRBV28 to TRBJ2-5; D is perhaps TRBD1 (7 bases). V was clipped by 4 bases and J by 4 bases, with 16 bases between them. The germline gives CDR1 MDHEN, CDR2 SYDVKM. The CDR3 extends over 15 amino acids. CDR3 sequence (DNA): TGTGCCAGCAGTTCCTCCGGGACAGCGGGAGAGACCCAGTACTTC. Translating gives CASSSSGTAGETQYF.

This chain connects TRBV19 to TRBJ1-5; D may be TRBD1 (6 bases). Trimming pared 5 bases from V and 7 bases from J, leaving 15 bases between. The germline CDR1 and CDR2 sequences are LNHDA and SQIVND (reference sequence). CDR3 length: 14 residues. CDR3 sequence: CASSQQGLEQPQHF. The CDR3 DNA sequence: TGTGCCAGTAGTCAACAGGGCCTGGAACAGCCCCAGCATTTT.

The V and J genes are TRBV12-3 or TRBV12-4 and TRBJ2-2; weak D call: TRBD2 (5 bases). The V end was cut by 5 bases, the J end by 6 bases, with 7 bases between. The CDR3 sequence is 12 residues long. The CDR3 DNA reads TGTGCCAGCAGTAGAGGGTCCGGGGAGCTGTTTTTT. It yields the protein CASSRGSGELFF.